The next 32 T cell receptor beta chains were all read from a single sample in a study of graft-versus-host responses after intestinal transplantation. Data came from immunoSEQ multiplex PCR; TCRdb stores just in-frame clones and leaves some out. The sample contains roughly 100,000 clones, roughly 93% of which appear only once. Antigen specificity for these receptors is unknown. The sequenced sample was unstimulated CD8+ T cells sorted from spleen or lymph node cells, obtained before intestinal transplant. The receptor source for this set is a human donor who received an intestinal transplant.

The chain links TRBV10-3 to TRBJ1-1; D is possibly TRBD1 (6 bases). This CDR3 has 13 residues. Germline values: CDR1 ENHRY, CDR2 SYGVKD. V was pared by 11 bases and J by 5 bases, with 18 bases between. CDR3: CAVQQGGGTEAFF. The CDR3 region has the DNA TGTGCCGTTCAACAGGGAGGAGGGACTGAAGCTTTCTTT.

This sequence joins TRBV15 and TRBJ2-1, with TRBD2 matching over 7 bases. V gave up 3 bases and J gave up 7 bases; unmatched junction bases: 6. This CDR3 is built from 14 residues. Germline V CDR1 and CDR2: LNHNV, YYDKDF (reference sequence). CDR3 in amino acids: CATSRPGTTNEQFF. The CDR3 nucleotides are TGTGCCACCAGCAGGCCCGGGACTACGAATGAGCAGTTCTTC. The full variable domain, its missing parts supplied by reference TRBV15 and TRBJ2-1, is DAMVIQNPRYQVTQFGKPVTLSCSQTLNHNVMYWYQQKSSQAPKLLFHYYDKDFNNEADTPDNFQSRRPNTSFCFLDIRSPGLGDTAMYLCATSRPGTTNEQFFGPGTRLTVL.

The chain recombines TRBV10-1 with TRBJ2-3; D is perhaps TRBD2 (5 bases). Trimming took 2 bases from V and 0 from J, leaving 9 bases between them. CDR1 is WNHNN, CDR2 SYGVQD, per germline (reference sequence). This CDR3 comprises 15 residues. The CDR3 DNA sequence: TGCGCCAGCAGTGAGACGGGGTCTAGCACAGATACGCAGTATTTT. It specifies CASSETGSSTDTQYF.

The table lists this clone with a few counts. The V call is TRBV29-1, the J call TRBJ1-2, with D possibly TRBD1 on 5 matching bases. Germline V lookup: CDR1 SQVTM, CDR2 ANQGSEA. The CDR3 is 12 residues long. The germline V and J ends were trimmed by 7 bases and 7 bases, with 16 bases remaining between them. CDR3 in amino acids: CSESDTGIGYTF. The DNA of the CDR3 is TGCAGCGAGTCGGACACGGGGATTGGCTACACCTTC.

This clone was seen only once. The chain links TRBV9 to TRBJ1-5; tentatively, D is TRBD1 (6 bases). Looked up from germline, CDR1 is SGDLS and CDR2 is YYNGEE. The V end lost 0 bases, the J end lost 3 bases, and 10 bases lay between the germline ends. This CDR3 comprises 15 residues. CDR3 nucleotide sequence: TGTGCCAGCAGCGTAGAGGAGGGGGACAATCAGCCCCAGCATTTT. It codes for CASSVEEGDNQPQHF.

The sample holds a few counts of this clone. The rearrangement uses TRBV27 and TRBJ1-5; maybe TRBD1 (6 bases). CDR1 and CDR2 (germline): MNHEY, SMNVEV (reference sequence). V lost 4 bases to trimming and J lost 7 bases, with 14 bases between them. This CDR3 contains 14 residues. The CDR3: CASSYGGAGQPQHF. In DNA form, the CDR3 reads TGTGCCAGCAGTTACGGGGGGGCAGGGCAGCCCCAGCATTTT.

V usage is TRBV5-4 and J usage is TRBJ1-2, with TRBD1 identical over 7 bases. Germline CDR1 is SGHNT and CDR2 is YYREEE (reference sequence). J lost 0 bases, V lost 4 bases, and 12 bases had no gene match. CDR3 length: 17 amino acids. The DNA for the CDR3 is TGTGCCAGCAGCCCTGGACAGGCCCTTCTAACTAACTATGGCTACACCTTC. Protein product: CASSPGQALLTNYGYTF.

The rearrangement joins TRBV10-3 to TRBJ1-5; D gene ambiguous. Germline V CDR1 and CDR2: ENHRY, SYGVKD. Trimming cost V 4 bases and J 7 bases, with 8 bases left between them. The length of the CDR3 is 12 residues. CDR3 DNA: TGTGCCATCAGTGCGGGGTACCAGCCCCAGCATTTT. It translates to CAISAGYQPQHF.

This chain connects TRBV7-7 to TRBJ2-5; either TRBD1 or TRBD2 may supply D (5 bases each). Germline assignment: CDR1 SSHAT and CDR2 FNYEAQ (reference sequence). Trimming shortened V by 3 bases and J by 5 bases, and 13 bases separated the two germline ends. This CDR3 contains 14 residues. The CDR3 reads CASSLNSGTETQYF. For the CDR3, the DNA is TGTGCCAGCAGCTTGAATTCAGGGACGGAGACCCAGTACTTC.

The chain uses TRBV25-1 and TRBJ2-3, with D perhaps TRBD1 (6 bases). This CDR3 has 15 amino acids. The ends were cut back, 3 bases at V and 4 bases at J, with 14 bases in the middle. Germline CDR1 and CDR2: MGHDK and SYGVNS. CDR3 protein: CASSDQGRPADTQYF. The CDR3 DNA sequence: TGTGCCAGCAGTGATCAGGGGCGCCCCGCAGATACGCAGTATTTT. The entire variable domain, with the rest obtained from reference TRBV25-1 and TRBJ2-3, is as follows: EADIYQTPRYLVIGTGKKITLECSQTMGHDKMYWYQQDPGMELHLIHYSYGVNSTEKGDLSSESTVSRIRTEHFPLTLESARPSHTSQYLCASSDQGRPADTQYFGPGTRLTVL.

This sequence joins TRBV6-1 and TRBJ1-1, with TRBD1 as a possible D gene (6 bases). Germline V lookup: CDR1 MNHNS, CDR2 SASEGT. V lost 1 base, J lost 4 bases, and 7 bases lay in between. The CDR3 covers 13 residues. CDR3 in DNA: TGTGCCAGCAGTGAAGACAGGGTCACTGAAGCTTTCTTT. This translates into CASSEDRVTEAFF.

This clone occurred once. This sequence joins TRBV29-1 and TRBJ2-1; 11 bases agree with TRBD1. This CDR3 is 14 amino acids long. The V gene end was trimmed by 6 bases and the J gene end by 2 bases; junction bases not matched to a gene: 3. Germline CDR1 SQVTM, CDR2 ANQGSEA. CDR3 sequence: CSVWGQGAYNEQFF. CDR3 in DNA: TGCAGCGTCTGGGGACAGGGGGCCTACAATGAGCAGTTCTTC.

The chain has TRBV5-4 and TRBJ2-1; D might be TRBD2 (5 bases). Trimming stripped 2 bases from V and 9 bases from J, with 12 bases between. Germline CDR1 is SGHNT and CDR2 is YYREEE (reference sequence). The CDR3 has 13 residues. The CDR3 sequence is CASSLGRGSEQFF. The CDR3 DNA is TGTGCCAGCAGCTTAGGCAGAGGGAGTGAGCAGTTCTTC.

The rearrangement links TRBV4-2 to TRBJ2-3, with TRBD2 identical over 8 bases. CDR1 and CDR2 from the germline V gene are LGHNA and YNFKEQ. The CDR3 contains 17 residues. Losses at the gene ends were 0 bases for V and 1 base for J; bases not matched to a gene: 6. The CDR3 nucleotides are TGTGCCAGCAGCCAAGATAGAAGCGGGGGCCGCACAGATACGCAGTATTTT. Its translation: CASSQDRSGGRTDTQYF.

The CDR3 sequence: CASSDTYEQYF. The CDR3, as DNA: TGTGCCAGCAGCGACACCTACGAGCAGTACTTC. This chain connects TRBV7-8 to TRBJ2-7; D is unresolved. The CDR3 loop spans 11 amino acids. V dropped 5 bases and J dropped 2 bases, with 4 bases sitting between them. Germline values: CDR1 SGHVS, CDR2 FQNEAQ.

V gene TRBV19 combines with J gene TRBJ2-7; D is possibly TRBD2 (5 bases). Trimming pared 0 bases from V and 0 bases from J, leaving 12 bases between. The germline V gene has CDR1 LNHDA and CDR2 SQIVND (reference sequence). The CDR3 totals 16 residues. The CDR3 protein is CASSIDLAGSSYEQYF. The DNA for the CDR3 is TGTGCCAGTAGTATAGATTTGGCGGGCAGCTCCTACGAGCAGTACTTC.

The V call is TRBV7-9, the J call TRBJ2-1; 9 positions match TRBD2. The CDR3 consists of 14 residues. The germline V gene has CDR1 SEHNR and CDR2 FQNEAQ (reference sequence). The V and J ends lost 1 base and 9 bases, in that order; junction bases with no gene match: 4. The CDR3 here is CASSLVSSGTEQFF. The CDR3 DNA reads TGTGCCAGCAGCTTAGTCTCTAGCGGGACTGAGCAGTTCTTC.

This rearrangement joins TRBV4-1 to TRBJ1-5; D perhaps matches TRBD1 (6 bases). This CDR3 has 18 residues. Trimming took off 0 bases at V and 4 bases at J, with 19 bases between the two ends. Germline assignment: CDR1 MGHRA and CDR2 YSYEKL. The CDR3 region is CASSQDQGGRGENQPQHF. In DNA form, the CDR3 reads TGCGCCAGCAGCCAAGATCAGGGAGGCAGGGGCGAGAATCAGCCCCAGCATTTT.

The chain combines TRBV4-1 with TRBJ2-1, with D possibly being TRBD1 (6 bases). Trimming removed 1 base from V and 7 bases from J, with 17 bases in between. This CDR3 spans 16 amino acids. Germline V gives CDR1 MGHRA, CDR2 YSYEKL. The CDR3 loop reads CASSQGGVGAGNEQFF. CDR3 in DNA: TGCGCCAGCAGCCAAGGTGGGGTGGGGGCAGGGAATGAGCAGTTCTTC.

This chain joins TRBV18 and TRBJ1-4; no reliable D call. Trimming cost V 3 bases and J 8 bases, with 16 bases left between them. Germline V gene data show CDR1 as KGHSH and CDR2 as LQKENI. This CDR3 contains 15 residues. The CDR3 nucleotides read TGTGCCAGCTCACCGGATGCAGGTCCAGTCGAAAAACTGTTTTTT. Residues: CASSPDAGPVEKLFF.

The J gene is TRBJ1-4, the V gene TRBV9; D uncertain. Trimming pared 0 bases from V and 8 bases from J, leaving 11 bases between. The V gene's germline CDR1 is SGDLS and CDR2 YYNGEE. CDR3 length: 14 residues. The CDR3 sequence: CASSVGGGEEKLFF. The DNA for the CDR3 is TGTGCCAGCAGCGTAGGCGGAGGAGAGGAAAAACTGTTTTTT. Drawing the rest from reference TRBV9 and TRBJ1-4, the complete variable domain is DSGVTQTPKHLITATGQRVTLRCSPRSGDLSVYWYQQSLDQGLQFLIQYYNGEERAKGNILERFSAQQFPDLHSELNLSSLELGDSALYFCASSVGGGEEKLFFGSGTQLSVL.

The genes are TRBV19 and TRBJ1-1; maybe TRBD1 (5 bases). The CDR3 consists of 13 residues. Germline V gene lookup returns CDR1 LNHDA and CDR2 SQIVND (reference sequence). Trimming shortened V by 7 bases and J by 6 bases, and 15 bases separated the two germline ends. Here the CDR3 reads CASNSKAGSEAFF. The CDR3 bases are TGTGCCAGTAATTCCAAAGCAGGGTCTGAAGCTTTCTTT.

In this sample, this clone turned up a few times. This chain links TRBV9 with TRBJ2-1; 11 nucleotides line up with TRBD2. Germline V gene data show CDR1 as SGDLS and CDR2 as YYNGEE. Trimming removed 3 bases from V and 4 bases from J; junction bases left unmatched: 6. This CDR3 contains 16 residues. The CDR3 DNA follows: TGTGCCAGCAGCGCTTCTAGCGGGGGGCCTTACAATGAGCAGTTCTTC. Translating gives CASSASSGGPYNEQFF.

This chain joins TRBV7-6 and TRBJ2-7, with D uncertain. V was shortened by 4 bases and J by 6 bases, with 16 bases between the two germline ends. Germline V gene lookup returns CDR1 SGHVS and CDR2 FNYEAQ. The CDR3 length is 14 residues. The CDR3 sequence: CASSSSSYLSEQYF. CDR3 DNA: TGTGCCAGCAGCTCGTCGTCCTACCTCTCCGAGCAGTACTTC.

The DNA for the CDR3 is TGTGCCAGCAGCGTAGAGGGGGTAAGCACAGATACGCAGTATTTT. Translation gives CASSVEGVSTDTQYF. The chain has TRBV9 and TRBJ2-3; D is possibly TRBD1 (6 bases). The CDR3 covers 15 residues. Germline V CDR1 and CDR2: SGDLS, YYNGEE. Trimming cost V 0 bases and J 0 bases, with 8 bases left between them.

This sequence joins TRBV6-6 and TRBJ1-1; D ambiguous. Germline CDR1 reads MNHNY; CDR2 reads SVGAGI (reference sequence). With 8 bases removed from V and 5 bases from J, the gap between germline ends came to 12 bases. The CDR3 is 12 residues long. CDR3 protein: CASGSGKTEAFF. Here the CDR3 DNA reads TGTGCCAGCGGATCCGGTAAGACTGAAGCTTTCTTT.

The chain links TRBV11-2 to TRBJ1-1; no firm D call. From germline, CDR1 is SGHAT and CDR2 FQNNGV. The V end was cut by 8 bases, the J end by 8 bases, with 15 bases between. The CDR3 runs 12 residues. The CDR3 DNA follows: TGTGCCAGCGACCTTTTGGGGATCGAAGCTTTCTTT. Translation gives CASDLLGIEAFF.

This clone has only one observation. The V gene is TRBV7-6, the J gene TRBJ1-1; the match to TRBD1 covers 9 bases. The CDR3 has 14 residues. Germline V lookup: CDR1 SGHVS, CDR2 FNYEAQ. The V segment lost 5 bases and the J segment 0 bases; nucleotides outside the gene matches: 1. CDR3 DNA sequence: TGTGCCAGCAGCGGGACAGGGATGAACACTGAAGCTTTCTTT. It translates to CASSGTGMNTEAFF.

V usage is TRBV5-1 and J usage is TRBJ2-7, with D possibly TRBD2 on 5 matching bases. CDR1 is SGHRS, CDR2 YFSETQ, per germline. Trimming removed 0 bases from V and 7 bases from J, with 11 bases in between. This CDR3 contains 13 residues. The CDR3 loop reads CASSLVEAGEQYF. The DNA for the CDR3 is TGCGCCAGCAGCTTGGTGGAGGCGGGTGAGCAGTACTTC.

The chain joins TRBV25-1 to TRBJ2-5; D gene ambiguous. Trimming took 2 bases from V and 2 from J, leaving 6 bases between them. Looked up from germline, CDR1 is MGHDK and CDR2 is SYGVNS. This CDR3 contains 13 residues. For the CDR3, the DNA is TGTGCCAGCAGTGAACAGATTCAAGAGACCCAGTACTTC. Encoded protein: CASSEQIQETQYF.

V is TRBV6-9 and J is TRBJ2-7; 8 bases map to TRBD1. The junction had 6 bases not matched to a gene; V was cut back by 3 bases and J by 5 bases. Germline V gives CDR1 MNHGY, CDR2 SVAAGI. This CDR3 region has 14 residues. CDR3 DNA: TGTGCCAGCAGTTACCCGGACAGGGCCCACGAGCAGTACTTC. Translated, it gives CASSYPDRAHEQYF.

The chain couples TRBV30 to TRBJ1-1, with D perhaps TRBD1 (5 bases). Germline-derived CDR1 and CDR2 are GTSNPN and SVGIG (reference sequence). This CDR3 contains 11 residues. V gave up 4 bases and J gave up 7 bases, with 10 bases separating them. CDR3 residues: CAWIGGSEAFF. DNA of the CDR3: TGTGCCTGGATTGGGGGAAGTGAAGCTTTCTTT.